The source of this T cell receptor (beta chain) is a study of T cell responses to AZD1222 COVID-19 vaccine. Sequencing was performed with immunoSEQ multiplex PCR; in TCRdb, only in-frame clones are kept and a portion is missing. The sample holds 120,000 or so clones; 84% are singletons and the top ten take around a quarter. General study points: Most donors were white British and more were female, and clonal diversity was possibly underestimated. Unmutated regions of variants are reportedly targeted by nearly half of spike-specific TCRs. No repertoire was sampled before or during the peak T cell response, only after it.

Comments on this clone: Its target is unknown.

V shed 2 bases, J shed 0 bases, and the junction held 10 bases outside the gene matches. Germline V lookup: CDR1 MGHRA, CDR2 YSYEKL. CDR3 size: 18 residues. Sample: peripheral blood, taken 28 days after the second AZD1222 dose. The sequence came from an adult who received the AZD1222 COVID-19 vaccine. V is TRBV4-1 and J is TRBJ2-3; 8 positions agree with TRBD1. CDR3 sequence reads: CASSQRYDRGYSTDTQYF. The CDR3 DNA follows: TGCGCCAGCAGCCAACGTTATGACAGGGGCTATAGCACAGATACGCAGTATTTT.